Described below is a single T cell receptor beta chain sequence and its context. What it recognizes is unknown. The data stem from a study of vaccination and CD4 T cells after COVID-19. For the study at large: At a median about 99 days (range 35 to 161) after diagnosis, post-COVID samples were drawn.

V lost 7 bases and J lost 0, with 11 bases in between. The CDR3 length is 14 residues. Germline loops: CDR1 MDHEN, CDR2 SYDVKM. The sample's treatment: roughly nine-day PBMC culture with coronavirus spike peptide pools or control peptides (ViraFEST assay). The Oncomine TCR Beta short-read assay sequenced DNA from cultured CD4+ T cells. TCRdb analysed the PCR reads with MiXCR anew, one entry per CDR3 protein. The sample gives 17,000 or so distinct CDR3 sequences, around 40% of which show up once; under 8% is in the top ten. The clonotype comes from a human donor who had recovered from COVID-19. The genes are TRBV28 and TRBJ2-3; D is uncertain. The specimen comprised CD4+ T cells from blood, cultured in vitro, sampled after SARS-CoV-2 vaccination. CDR3 nucleotide sequence: TGTGCCAGCACTGATACTACTAGCACAGATACGCAGTATTTT. It codes for CASTDTTSTDTQYF. Variable domain in full (rest from reference TRBV28 and TRBJ2-3): DVKVTQSSRYLVKRTGEKVFLECVQDMDHENMFWYRQDPGLGLRLIYFSYDVKMKEKGDIPEGYSVSREKKERFSLILESASTNQTSMYLCASTDTTSTDTQYFGPGTRLTVL.